This T cell receptor beta chain was sequenced in a study of T cell responses to AZD1222 COVID-19 vaccine. Study-wide findings and caveats: Reports indicate that nearly half of spike-specific TCRs are directed at unmutated variant regions. Recipients of AZD1222 seropositive at baseline numbered only 5 or 6.

In the case of this clone: Its specificity is unknown.

CDR3 length: 13 amino acids. Trimming removed 5 bases at V and 8 bases at J, with 13 bases between. Germline CDR1 and CDR2: SEHNR and FQNEAQ (reference sequence). Method: immunoSEQ multiplex PCR; TCRdb's copy keeps in-frame clones and lacks some. The sample carries about 150,000 clones, approximately 86% recorded once. J is TRBJ2-1 and V is TRBV7-9; D is uncertain. Sequences were derived from peripheral blood, sampled 28 days after the second AZD1222 dose. The clonotype comes from an adult who received the AZD1222 COVID-19 vaccine. Here the CDR3 DNA reads TGTGCCAGCAGCCCAAAGGTCGGTTATGAGCAGTTCTTC. Its translation is CASSPKVGYEQFF.